These 3 T cell receptor beta chains share one sample of origin, sequenced in a study of blood T cell repertoires in COVID-19. Assay: immunoSEQ multiplex PCR; the TCRdb copy retains only in-frame clones and omits some. The table lists 120,000 or so clones, just over 85% of them singletons. The specimen sequenced was peripheral blood. The receptors come from a middle-aged man with acute or convalescent COVID-19.

The genes are TRBV4-3 and TRBJ1-3; 8 positions match TRBD1. V lost 0 bases, J lost 1 base, and 8 bases stayed unmatched. The CDR3 has 18 amino acids. Germline V lookup: CDR1 LGHNA, CDR2 YSLEER. The CDR3 DNA reads TGCGCCAGCAGCCAAGATCTGGCAGGGGGCCCGTCTGGAAACACCATATATTTT. This translates into CASSQDLAGGPSGNTIYF.

The chain uses TRBV7-2 and TRBJ1-4, with D hard to call. Looked up from germline, CDR1 is SGHTA and CDR2 is FQGNSA. Trimming took off 4 bases at V and 0 bases at J, with 12 bases between the two ends. The CDR3 covers 16 residues. This CDR3 is CASSSYLSATNEKLFF. The CDR3 nucleotides read TGTGCCAGCAGCTCATACCTATCTGCAACTAATGAAAAACTGTTTTTT. Full variable domain (missing parts from reference TRBV7-2 and TRBJ1-4): GAGVSQSPSNKVTEKGKDVELRCDPISGHTALYWYRQSLGQGLEFLIYFQGNSAPDKSGLPSDRFSAERTGGSVSTLTIQRTQQEDSAVYLCASSSYLSATNEKLFFGSGTQLSVL.

This clone was observed a single time. V and J are TRBV19 and TRBJ1-5; TRBD1 might be the D (6 bases). Germline loops: CDR1 LNHDA, CDR2 SQIVND (reference sequence). CDR3 length equals 14 residues. Trimming took 4 bases from V and 2 from J, leaving 9 bases between them. The CDR3 sequence: CASSTQGGNQPQHF. The CDR3 DNA reads as TGTGCCAGTAGTACACAGGGTGGCAATCAGCCCCAGCATTTT.